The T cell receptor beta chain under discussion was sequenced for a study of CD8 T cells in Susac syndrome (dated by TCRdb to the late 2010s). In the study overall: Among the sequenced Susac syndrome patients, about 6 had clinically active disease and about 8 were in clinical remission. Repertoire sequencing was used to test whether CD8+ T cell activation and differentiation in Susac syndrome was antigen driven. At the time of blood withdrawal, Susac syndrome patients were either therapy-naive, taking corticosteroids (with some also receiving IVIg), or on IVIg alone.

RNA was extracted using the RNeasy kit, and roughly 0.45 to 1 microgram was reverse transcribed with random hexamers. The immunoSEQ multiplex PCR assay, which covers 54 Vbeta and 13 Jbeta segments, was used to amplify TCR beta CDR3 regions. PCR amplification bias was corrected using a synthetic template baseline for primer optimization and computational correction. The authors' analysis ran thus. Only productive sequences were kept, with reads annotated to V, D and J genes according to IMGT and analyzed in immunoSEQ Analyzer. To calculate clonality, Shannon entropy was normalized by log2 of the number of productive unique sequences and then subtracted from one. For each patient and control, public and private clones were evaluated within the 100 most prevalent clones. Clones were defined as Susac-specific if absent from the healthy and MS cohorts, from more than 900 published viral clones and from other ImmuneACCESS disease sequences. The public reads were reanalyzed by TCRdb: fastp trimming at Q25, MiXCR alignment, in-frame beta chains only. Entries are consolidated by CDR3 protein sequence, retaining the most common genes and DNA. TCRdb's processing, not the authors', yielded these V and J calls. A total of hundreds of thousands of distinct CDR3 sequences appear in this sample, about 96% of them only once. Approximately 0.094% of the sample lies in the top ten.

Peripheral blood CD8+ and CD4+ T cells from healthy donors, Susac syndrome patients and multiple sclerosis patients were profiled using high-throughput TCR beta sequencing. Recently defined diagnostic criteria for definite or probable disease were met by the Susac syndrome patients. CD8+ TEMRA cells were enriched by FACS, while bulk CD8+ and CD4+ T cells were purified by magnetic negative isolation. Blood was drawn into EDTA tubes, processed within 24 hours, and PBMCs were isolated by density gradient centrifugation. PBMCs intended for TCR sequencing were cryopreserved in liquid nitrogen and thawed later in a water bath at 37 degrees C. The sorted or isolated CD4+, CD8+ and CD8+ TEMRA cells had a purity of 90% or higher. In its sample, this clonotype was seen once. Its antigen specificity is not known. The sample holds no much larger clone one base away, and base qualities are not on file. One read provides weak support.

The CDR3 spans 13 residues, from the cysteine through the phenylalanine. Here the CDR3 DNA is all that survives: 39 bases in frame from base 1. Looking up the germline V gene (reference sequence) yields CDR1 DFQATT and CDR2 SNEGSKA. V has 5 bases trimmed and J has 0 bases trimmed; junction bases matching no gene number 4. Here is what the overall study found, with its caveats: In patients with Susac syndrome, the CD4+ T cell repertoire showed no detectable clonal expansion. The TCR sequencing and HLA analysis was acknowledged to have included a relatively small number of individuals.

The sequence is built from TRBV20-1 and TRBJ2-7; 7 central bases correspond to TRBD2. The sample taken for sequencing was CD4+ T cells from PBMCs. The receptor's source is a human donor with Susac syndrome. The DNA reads TGCAGTGCTGCTAGCGGAAGCTCCTACGAGCAGTACTTC. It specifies CSAASGSSYEQYF.